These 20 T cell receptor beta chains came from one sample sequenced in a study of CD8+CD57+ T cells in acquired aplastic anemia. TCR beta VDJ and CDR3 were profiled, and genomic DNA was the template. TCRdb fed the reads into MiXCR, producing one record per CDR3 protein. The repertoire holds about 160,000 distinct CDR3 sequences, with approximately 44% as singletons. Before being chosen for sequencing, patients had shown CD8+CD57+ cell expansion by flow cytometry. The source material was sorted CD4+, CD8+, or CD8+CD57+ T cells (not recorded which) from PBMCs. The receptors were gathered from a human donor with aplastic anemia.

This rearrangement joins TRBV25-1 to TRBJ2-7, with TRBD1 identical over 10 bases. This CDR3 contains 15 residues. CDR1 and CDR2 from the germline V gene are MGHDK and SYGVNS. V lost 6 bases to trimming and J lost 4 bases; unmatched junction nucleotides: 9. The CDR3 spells CASSLGQGVMYEQYF. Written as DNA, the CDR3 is TGTGCCAGCAGCTTAGGACAGGGGGTAATGTACGAGCAGTACTTC.

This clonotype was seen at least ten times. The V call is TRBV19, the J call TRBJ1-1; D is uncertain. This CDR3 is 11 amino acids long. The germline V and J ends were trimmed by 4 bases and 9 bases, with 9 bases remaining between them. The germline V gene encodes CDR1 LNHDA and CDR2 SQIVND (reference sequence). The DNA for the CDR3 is TGTGCCAGTAGTAGGCAGAGTCAAGCTTTCTTT. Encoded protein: CASSRQSQAFF.

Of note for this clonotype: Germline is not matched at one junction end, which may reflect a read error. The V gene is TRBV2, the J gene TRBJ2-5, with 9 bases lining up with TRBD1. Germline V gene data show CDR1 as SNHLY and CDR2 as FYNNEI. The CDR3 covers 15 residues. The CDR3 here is CASRDQGQGAETQYF. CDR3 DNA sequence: TGTGCCAGCCGTGATCAGGGACAGGGCGCGGAGACCCAGTACTTC.

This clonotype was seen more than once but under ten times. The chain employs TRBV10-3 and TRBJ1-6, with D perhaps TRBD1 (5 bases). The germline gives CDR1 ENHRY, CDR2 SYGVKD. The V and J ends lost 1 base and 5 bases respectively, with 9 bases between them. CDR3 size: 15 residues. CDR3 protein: CAISELGQHNSPLHF. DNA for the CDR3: TGTGCCATCAGTGAGTTGGGGCAGCATAATTCACCCCTCCACTTT.

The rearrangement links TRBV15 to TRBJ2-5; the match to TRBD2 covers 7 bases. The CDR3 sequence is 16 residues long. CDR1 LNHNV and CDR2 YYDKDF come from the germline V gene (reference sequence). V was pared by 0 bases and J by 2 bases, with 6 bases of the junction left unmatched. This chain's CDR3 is CATSRDGEGTQETQYF. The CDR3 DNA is TGTGCCACCAGCAGAGATGGGGAGGGGACGCAAGAGACCCAGTACTTC.

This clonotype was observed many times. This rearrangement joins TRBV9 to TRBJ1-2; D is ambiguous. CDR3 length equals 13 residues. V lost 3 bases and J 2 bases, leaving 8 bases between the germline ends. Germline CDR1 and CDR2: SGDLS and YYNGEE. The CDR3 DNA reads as TGTGCCAGCAGCGCCCAGCGAAACTATGGCTACACCTTC. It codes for CASSAQRNYGYTF.

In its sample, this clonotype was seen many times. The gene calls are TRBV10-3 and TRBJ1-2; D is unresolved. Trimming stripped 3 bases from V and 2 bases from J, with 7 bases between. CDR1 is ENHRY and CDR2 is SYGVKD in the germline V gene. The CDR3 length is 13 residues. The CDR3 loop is CAISEKGNYGYTF. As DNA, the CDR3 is TGTGCCATCAGTGAAAAGGGAAACTATGGCTACACCTTC.

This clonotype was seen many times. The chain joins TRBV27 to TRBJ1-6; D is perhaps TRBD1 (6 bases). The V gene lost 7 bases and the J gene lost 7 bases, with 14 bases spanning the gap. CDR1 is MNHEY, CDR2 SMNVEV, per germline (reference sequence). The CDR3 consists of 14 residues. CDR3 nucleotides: TGTGCCAGCAAGCTCGACAGGAGAAATTCACCCCTCCACTTT. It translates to CASKLDRRNSPLHF.

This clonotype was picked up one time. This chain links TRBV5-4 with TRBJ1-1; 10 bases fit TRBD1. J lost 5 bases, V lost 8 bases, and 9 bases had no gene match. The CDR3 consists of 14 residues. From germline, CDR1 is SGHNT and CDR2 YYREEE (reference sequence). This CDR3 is CASRTGTGATEAFF. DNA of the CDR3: TGTGCCAGTCGGACCGGGACAGGGGCGACTGAAGCTTTCTTT.

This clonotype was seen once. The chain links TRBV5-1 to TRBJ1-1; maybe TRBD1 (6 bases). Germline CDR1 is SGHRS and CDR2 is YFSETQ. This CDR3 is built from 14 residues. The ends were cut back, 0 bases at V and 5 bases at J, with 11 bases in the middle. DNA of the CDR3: TGCGCCAGCAGCTTGGGGGGGGCAAGGACTGAAGCTTTCTTT. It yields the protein CASSLGGARTEAFF.

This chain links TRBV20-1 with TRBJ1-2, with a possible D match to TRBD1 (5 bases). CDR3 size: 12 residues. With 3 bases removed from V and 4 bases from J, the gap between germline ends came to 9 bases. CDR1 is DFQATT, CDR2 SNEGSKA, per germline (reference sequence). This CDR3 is CSASGGIYGYTF. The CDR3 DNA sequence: TGCAGTGCTAGCGGGGGGATCTATGGCTACACCTTC.

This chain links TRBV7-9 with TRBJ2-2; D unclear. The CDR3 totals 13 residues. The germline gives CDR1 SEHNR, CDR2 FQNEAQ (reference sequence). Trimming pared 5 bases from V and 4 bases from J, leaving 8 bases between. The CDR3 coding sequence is TGTGCCAGCAGCCAAATAGCCACCGGGGAGCTGTTTTTT. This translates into CASSQIATGELFF.

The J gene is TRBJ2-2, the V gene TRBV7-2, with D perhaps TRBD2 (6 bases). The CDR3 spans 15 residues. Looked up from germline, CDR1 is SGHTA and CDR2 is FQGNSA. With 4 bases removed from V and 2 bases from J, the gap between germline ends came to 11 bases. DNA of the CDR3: TGTGCCAGCAGCTGGGATAGCGGAAACACCGGGGAGCTGTTTTTT. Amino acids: CASSWDSGNTGELFF.

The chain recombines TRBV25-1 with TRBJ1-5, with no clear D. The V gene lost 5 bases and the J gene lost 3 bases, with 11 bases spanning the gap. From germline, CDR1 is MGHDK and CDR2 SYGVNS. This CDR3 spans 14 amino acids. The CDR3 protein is CASSFEGDNQPQHF. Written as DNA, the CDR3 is TGTGCCAGCAGTTTCGAGGGTGACAATCAGCCCCAGCATTTT. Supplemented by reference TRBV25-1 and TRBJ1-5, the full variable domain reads EADIYQTPRYLVIGTGKKITLECSQTMGHDKMYWYQQDPGMELHLIHYSYGVNSTEKGDLSSESTVSRIRTEHFPLTLESARPSHTSQYLCASSFEGDNQPQHFGDGTRLSIL.

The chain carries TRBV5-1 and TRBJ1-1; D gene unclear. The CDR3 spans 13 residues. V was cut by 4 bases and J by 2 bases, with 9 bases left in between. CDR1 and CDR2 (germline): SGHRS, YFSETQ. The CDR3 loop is CASSVAFNTEAFF. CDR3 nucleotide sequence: TGCGCCAGCAGCGTGGCTTTCAACACTGAAGCTTTCTTT.

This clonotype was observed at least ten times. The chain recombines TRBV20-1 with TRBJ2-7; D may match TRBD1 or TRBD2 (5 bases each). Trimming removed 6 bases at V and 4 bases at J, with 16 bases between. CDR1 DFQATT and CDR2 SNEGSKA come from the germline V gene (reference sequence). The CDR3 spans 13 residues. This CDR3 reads CSAVRGERYEQYF. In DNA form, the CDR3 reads TGCAGTGCCGTTCGAGGGGAGAGGTACGAGCAGTACTTC.

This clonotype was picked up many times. The CDR3: CASSFYRDSNWGQPQHF. The DNA of the CDR3 is TGTGCCAGCAGCTTCTACCGGGACAGCAATTGGGGTCAGCCCCAGCATTTT. The chain is built from TRBV5-6 and TRBJ1-5; 7 positions agree with TRBD1. This CDR3 has 17 residues. V shed 2 bases, J shed 6 bases, and the junction held 14 bases outside the gene matches. Germline loops: CDR1 SGHDT, CDR2 YYEEEE.

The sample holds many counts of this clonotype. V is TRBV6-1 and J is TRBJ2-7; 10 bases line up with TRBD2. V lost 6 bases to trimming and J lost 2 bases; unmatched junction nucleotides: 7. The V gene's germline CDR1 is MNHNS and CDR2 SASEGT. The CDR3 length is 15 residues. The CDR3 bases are TGTGCCAGCAGCCCCACTAGCGGGGCTACCTACGAGCAGTACTTC. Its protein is CASSPTSGATYEQYF.

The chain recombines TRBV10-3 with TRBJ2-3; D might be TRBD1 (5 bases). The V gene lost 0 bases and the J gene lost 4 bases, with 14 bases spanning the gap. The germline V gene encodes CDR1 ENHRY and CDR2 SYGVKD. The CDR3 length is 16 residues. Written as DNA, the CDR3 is TGTGCCATCAGTGAGTCTGTAGGGGTAATCGCAGATACGCAGTATTTT. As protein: CAISESVGVIADTQYF.

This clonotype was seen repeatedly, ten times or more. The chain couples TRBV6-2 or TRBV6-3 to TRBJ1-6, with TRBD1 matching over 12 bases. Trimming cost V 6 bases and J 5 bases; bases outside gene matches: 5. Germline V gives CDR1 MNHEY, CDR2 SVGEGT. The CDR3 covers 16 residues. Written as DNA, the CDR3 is TGTGCCAGCAGCCGGGGACAGGGGGCGAATAATTCACCCCTCCACTTT. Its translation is CASSRGQGANNSPLHF.